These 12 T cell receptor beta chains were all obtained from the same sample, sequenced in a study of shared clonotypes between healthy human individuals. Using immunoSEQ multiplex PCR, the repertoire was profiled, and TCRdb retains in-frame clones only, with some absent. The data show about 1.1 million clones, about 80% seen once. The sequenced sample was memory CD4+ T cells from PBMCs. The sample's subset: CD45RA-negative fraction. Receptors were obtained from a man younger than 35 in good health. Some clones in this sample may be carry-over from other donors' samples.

Here the CDR3 reads CASSLGVLSEKLFF. CDR3 DNA: TGTGCCAGCAGCCTTGGGGTTTTAAGCGAAAAACTGTTTTTT. V and J are TRBV4-2 and TRBJ1-4; D remains ambiguous. The V end lost 4 bases, the J end lost 8 bases, and 14 bases lay between the germline ends. Germline-derived CDR1 and CDR2 are LGHNA and YNFKEQ. The CDR3 loop spans 14 amino acids.

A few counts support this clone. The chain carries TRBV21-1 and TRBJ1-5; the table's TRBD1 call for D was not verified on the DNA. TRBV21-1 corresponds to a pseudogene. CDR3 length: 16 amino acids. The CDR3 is CASSKGGNRGNQPQHF. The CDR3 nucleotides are TGTGCCAGCAGCAAGGGAGGGAACAGGGGGAATCAGCCCCAGCATTTT.

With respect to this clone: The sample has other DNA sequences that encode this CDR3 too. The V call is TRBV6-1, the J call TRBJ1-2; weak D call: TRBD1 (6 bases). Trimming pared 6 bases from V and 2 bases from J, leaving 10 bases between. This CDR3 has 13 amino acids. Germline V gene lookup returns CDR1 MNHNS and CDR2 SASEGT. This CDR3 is CASRAGVNYGYTF. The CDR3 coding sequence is TGTGCCAGCAGGGCAGGGGTCAACTATGGCTACACCTTC.

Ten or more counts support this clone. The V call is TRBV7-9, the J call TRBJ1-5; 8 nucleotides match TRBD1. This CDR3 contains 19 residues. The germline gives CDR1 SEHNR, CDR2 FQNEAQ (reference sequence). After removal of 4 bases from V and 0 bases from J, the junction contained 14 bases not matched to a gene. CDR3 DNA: TGTGCCAGCAGCTCCTCGTGGACAGGGAAGGGTCGTAGCAATCAGCCCCAGCATTTT. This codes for CASSSSWTGKGRSNQPQHF. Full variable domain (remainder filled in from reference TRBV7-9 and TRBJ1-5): DTGVSQNPRHKITKRGQNVTFRCDPISEHNRLYWYRQTLGQGPEFLTYFQNEAQLEKSRLLSDRFSAERPKGSFSTLEIQRTEQGDSAMYLCASSSSWTGKGRSNQPQHFGDGTRLSIL.

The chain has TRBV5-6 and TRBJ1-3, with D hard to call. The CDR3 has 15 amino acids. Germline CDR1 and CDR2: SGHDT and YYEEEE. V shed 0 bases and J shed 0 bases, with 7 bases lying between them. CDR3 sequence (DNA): TGTGCCAGCAGCTTGGGGGCGGTCTCTGGAAACACCATATATTTT. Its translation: CASSLGAVSGNTIYF.

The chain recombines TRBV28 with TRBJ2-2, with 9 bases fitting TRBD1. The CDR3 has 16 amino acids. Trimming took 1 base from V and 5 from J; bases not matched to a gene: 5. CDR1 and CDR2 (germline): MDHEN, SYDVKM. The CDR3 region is CASSLYGTGRTGELFF. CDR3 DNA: TGTGCCAGCAGTTTATACGGGACAGGGAGGACCGGGGAGCTGTTTTTT. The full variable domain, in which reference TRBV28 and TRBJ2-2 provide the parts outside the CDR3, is DVKVTQSSRYLVKRTGEKVFLECVQDMDHENMFWYRQDPGLGLRLIYFSYDVKMKEKGDIPEGYSVSREKKERFSLILESASTNQTSMYLCASSLYGTGRTGELFFGEGSRLTVL.

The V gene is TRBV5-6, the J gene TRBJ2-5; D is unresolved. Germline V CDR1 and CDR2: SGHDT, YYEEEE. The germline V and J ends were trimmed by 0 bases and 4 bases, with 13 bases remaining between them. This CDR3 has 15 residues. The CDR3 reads CASSLVGISLETQYF. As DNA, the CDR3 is TGTGCCAGCAGCTTGGTGGGGATTTCTTTAGAGACCCAGTACTTC.

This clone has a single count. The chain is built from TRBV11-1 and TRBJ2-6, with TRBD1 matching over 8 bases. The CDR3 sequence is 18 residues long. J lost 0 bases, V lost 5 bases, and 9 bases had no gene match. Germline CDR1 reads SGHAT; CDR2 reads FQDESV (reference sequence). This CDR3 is CASSRTGTGSSGANVLTF. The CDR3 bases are TGTGCCAGCAGCCGGACCGGGACAGGAAGCTCTGGGGCCAACGTCCTGACTTTC.

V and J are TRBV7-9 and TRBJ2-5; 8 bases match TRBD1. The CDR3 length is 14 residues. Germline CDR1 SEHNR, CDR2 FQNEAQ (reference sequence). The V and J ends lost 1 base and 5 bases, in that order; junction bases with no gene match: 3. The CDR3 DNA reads TGTGCCAGCAGCTTAGATGGGGACAGGGAGACCCAGTACTTC. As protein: CASSLDGDRETQYF.

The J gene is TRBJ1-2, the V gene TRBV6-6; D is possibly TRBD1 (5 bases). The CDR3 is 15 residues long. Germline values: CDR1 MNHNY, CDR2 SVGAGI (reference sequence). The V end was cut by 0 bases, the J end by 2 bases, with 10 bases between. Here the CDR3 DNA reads TGTGCCAGCAGTTACTCGGGGCAGACCAACTATGGCTACACCTTC. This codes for CASSYSGQTNYGYTF.

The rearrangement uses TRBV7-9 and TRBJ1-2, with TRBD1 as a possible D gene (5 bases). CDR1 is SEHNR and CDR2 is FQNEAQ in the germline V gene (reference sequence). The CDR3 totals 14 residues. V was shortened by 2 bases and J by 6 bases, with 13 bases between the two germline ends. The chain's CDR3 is CASSLNGAGDGYTF. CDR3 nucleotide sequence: TGTGCCAGCAGCTTAAACGGGGCGGGGGATGGCTACACCTTC.

CDR3 in amino acids: CASSRITGRANTEAFF. The CDR3 bases are TGTGCCAGCAGCCGGATCACCGGGAGGGCGAACACTGAAGCTTTCTTT. The chain joins TRBV14 to TRBJ1-1, with D hard to call. The ends were cut back, 4 bases at V and 1 base at J, with 16 bases in the middle. CDR3 length: 16 residues. Germline CDR1 SGHDN, CDR2 FVKESK.